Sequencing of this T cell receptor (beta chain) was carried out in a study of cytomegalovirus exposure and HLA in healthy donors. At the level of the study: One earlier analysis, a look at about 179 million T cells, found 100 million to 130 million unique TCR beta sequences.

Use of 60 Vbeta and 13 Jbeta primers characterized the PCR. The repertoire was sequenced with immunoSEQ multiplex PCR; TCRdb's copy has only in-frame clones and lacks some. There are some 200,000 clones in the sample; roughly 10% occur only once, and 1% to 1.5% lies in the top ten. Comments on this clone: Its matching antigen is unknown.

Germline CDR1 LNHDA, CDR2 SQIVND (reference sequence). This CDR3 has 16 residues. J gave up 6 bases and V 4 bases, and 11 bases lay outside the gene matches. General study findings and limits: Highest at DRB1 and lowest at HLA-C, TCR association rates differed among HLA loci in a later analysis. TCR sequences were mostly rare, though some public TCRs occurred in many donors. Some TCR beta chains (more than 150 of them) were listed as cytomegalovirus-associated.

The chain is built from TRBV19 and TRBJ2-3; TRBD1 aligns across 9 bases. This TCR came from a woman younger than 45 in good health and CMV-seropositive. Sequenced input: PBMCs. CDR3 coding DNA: TGTGCCAGTAGTAGCTGGGGGACAGGGCTATCGGATACGCAGTATTTT. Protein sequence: CASSSWGTGLSDTQYF.